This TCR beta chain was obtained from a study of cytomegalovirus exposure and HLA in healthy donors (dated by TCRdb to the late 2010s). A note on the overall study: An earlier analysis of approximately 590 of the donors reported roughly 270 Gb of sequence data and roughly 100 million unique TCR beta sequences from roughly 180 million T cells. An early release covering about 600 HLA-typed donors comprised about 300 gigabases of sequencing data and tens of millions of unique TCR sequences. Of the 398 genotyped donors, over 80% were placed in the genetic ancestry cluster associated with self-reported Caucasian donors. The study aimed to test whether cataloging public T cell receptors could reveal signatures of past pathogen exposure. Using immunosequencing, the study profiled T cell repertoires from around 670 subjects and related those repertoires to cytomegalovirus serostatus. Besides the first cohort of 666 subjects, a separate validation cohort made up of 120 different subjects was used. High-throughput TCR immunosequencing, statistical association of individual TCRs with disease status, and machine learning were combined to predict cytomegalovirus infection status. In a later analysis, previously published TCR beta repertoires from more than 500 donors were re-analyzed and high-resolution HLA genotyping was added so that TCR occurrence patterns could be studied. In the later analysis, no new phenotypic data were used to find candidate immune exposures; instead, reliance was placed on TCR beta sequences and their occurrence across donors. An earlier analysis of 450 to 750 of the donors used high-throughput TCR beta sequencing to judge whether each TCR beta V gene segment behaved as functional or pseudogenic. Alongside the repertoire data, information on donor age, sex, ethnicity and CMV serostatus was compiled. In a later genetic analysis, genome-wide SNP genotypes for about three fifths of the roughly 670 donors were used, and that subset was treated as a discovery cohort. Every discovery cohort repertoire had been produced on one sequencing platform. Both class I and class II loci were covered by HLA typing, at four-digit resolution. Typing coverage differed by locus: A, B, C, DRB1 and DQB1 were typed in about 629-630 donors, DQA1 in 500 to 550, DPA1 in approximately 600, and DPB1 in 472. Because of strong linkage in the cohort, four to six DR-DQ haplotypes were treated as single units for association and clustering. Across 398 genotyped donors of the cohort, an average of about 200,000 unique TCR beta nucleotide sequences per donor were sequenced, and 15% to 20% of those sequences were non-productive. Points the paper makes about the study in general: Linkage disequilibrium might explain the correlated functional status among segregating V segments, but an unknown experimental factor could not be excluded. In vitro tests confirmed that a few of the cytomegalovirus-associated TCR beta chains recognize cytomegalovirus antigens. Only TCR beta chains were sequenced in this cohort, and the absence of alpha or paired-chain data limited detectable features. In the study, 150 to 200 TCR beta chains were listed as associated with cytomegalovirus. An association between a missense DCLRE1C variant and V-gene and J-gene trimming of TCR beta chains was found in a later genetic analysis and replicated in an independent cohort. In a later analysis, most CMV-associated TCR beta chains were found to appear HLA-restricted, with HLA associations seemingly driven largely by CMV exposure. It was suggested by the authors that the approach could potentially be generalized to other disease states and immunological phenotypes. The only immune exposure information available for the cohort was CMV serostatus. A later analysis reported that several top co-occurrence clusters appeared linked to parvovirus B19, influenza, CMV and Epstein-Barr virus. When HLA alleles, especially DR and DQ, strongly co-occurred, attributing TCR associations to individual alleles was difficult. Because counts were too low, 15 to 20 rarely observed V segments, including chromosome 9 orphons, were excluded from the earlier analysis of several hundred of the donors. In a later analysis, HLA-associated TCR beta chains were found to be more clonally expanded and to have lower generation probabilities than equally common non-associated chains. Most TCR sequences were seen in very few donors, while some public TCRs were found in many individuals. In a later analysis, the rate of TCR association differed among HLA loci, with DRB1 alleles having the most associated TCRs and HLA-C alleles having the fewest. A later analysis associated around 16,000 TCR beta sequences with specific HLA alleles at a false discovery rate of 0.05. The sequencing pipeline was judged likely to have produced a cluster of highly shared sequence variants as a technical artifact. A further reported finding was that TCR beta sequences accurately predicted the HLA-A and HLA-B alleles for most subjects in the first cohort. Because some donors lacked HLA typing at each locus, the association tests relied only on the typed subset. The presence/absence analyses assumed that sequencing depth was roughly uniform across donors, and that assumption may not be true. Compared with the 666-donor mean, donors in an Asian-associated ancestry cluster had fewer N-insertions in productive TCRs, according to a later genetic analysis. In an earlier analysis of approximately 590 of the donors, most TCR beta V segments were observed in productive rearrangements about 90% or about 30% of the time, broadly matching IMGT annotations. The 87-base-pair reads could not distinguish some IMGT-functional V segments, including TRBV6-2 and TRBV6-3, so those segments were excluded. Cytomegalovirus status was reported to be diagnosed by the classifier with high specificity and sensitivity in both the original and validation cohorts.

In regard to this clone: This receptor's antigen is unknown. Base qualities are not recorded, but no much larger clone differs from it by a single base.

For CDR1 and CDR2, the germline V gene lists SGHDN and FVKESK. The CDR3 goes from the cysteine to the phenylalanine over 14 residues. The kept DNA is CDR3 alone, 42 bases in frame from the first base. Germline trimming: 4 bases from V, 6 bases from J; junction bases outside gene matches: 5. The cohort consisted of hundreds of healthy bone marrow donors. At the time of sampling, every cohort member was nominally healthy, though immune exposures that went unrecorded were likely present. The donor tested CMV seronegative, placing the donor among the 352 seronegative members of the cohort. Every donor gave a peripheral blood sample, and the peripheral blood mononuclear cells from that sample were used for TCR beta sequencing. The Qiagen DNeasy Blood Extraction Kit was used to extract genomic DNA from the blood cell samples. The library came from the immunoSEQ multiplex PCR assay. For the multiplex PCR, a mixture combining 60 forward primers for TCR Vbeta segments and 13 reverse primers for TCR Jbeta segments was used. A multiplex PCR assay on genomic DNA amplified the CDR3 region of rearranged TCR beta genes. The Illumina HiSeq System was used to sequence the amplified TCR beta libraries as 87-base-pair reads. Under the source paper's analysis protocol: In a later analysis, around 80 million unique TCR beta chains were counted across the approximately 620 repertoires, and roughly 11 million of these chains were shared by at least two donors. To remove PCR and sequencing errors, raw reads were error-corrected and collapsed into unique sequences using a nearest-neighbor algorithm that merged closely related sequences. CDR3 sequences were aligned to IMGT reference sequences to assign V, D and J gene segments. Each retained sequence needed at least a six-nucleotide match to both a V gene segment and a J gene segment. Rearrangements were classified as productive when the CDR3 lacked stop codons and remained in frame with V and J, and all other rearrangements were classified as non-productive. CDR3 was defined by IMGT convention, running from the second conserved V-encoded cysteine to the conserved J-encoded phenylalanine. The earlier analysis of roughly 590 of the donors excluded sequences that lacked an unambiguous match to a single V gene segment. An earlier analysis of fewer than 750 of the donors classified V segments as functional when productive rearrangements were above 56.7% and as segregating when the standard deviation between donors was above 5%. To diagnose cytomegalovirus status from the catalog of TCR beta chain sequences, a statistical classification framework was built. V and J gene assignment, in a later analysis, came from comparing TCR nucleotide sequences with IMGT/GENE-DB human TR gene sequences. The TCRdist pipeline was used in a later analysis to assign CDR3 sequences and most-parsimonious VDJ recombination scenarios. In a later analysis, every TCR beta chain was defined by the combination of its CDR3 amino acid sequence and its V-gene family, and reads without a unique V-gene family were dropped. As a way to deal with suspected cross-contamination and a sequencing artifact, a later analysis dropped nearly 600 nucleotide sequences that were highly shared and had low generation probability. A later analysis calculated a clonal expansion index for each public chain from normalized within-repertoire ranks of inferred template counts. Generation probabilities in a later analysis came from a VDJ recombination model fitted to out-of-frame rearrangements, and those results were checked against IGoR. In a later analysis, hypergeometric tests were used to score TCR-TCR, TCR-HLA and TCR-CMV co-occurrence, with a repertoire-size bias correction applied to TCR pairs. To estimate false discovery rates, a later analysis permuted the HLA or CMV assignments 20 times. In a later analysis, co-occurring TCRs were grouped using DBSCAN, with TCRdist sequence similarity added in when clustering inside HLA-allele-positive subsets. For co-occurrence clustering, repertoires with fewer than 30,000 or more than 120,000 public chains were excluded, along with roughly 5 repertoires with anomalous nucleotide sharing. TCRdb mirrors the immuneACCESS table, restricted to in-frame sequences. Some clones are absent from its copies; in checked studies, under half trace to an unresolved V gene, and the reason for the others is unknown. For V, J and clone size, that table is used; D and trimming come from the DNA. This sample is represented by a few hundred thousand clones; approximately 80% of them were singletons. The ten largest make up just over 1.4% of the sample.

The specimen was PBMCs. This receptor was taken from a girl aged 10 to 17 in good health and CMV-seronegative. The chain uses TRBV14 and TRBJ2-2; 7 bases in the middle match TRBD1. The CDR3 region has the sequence CASSRRQGAGELFF. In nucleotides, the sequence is TGTGCCAGCAGCCGGAGACAGGGCGCCGGGGAGCTGTTTTTT.